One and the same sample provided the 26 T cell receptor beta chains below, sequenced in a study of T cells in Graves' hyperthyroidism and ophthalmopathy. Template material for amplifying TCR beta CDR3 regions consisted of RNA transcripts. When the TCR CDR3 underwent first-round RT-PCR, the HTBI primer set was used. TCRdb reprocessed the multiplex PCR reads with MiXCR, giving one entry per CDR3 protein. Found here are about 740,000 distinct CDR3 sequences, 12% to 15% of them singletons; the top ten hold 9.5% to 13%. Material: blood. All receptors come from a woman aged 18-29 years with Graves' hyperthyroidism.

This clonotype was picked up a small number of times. As DNA, the CDR3 is TGTGCCAGCAGCTCTCGAGGGACTAGCGGGAGTAATGAGCAGTTCTTC. It specifies CASSSRGTSGSNEQFF. The chain employs TRBV9 and TRBJ2-1, with 14 bases aligning to TRBD2. Per germline, CDR1 SGDLS and CDR2 YYNGEE. V trimming: 4 bases; J trimming: 7 bases; junction bases outside the gene matches: 7. The CDR3 length is 16 residues. The variable domain in full, completed from reference TRBV9 and TRBJ2-1, reads DSGVTQTPKHLITATGQRVTLRCSPRSGDLSVYWYQQSLDQGLQFLIQYYNGEERAKGNILERFSAQQFPDLHSELNLSSLELGDSALYFCASSSRGTSGSNEQFFGPGTRLTVL.

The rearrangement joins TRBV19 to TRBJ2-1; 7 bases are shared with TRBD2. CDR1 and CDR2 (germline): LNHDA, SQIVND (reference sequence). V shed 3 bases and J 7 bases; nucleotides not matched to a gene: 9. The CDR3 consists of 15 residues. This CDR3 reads CASSIDGLVRNEQFF. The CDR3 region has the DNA TGTGCCAGTAGTATCGACGGACTAGTTCGGAATGAGCAGTTCTTC.

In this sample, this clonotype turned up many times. In DNA form, the CDR3 reads TGTGCCAGCTCACCACCCAGGTTCCAAGAGACCCAGTACTTC. It encodes CASSPPRFQETQYF. This chain connects TRBV18 to TRBJ2-5; no clear D gene. Trimming took off 0 bases at V and 1 base at J, with 6 bases between the two ends. Germline CDR1 is KGHSH and CDR2 is LQKENI. This CDR3 region has 14 residues.

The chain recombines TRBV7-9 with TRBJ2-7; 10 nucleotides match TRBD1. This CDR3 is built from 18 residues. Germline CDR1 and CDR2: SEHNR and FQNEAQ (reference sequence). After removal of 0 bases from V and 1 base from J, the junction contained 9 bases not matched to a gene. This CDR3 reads CASSLASAGTGVSYEQYF. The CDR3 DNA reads TGTGCCAGCAGCTTAGCGTCGGCCGGGACAGGGGTTTCCTACGAGCAGTACTTC.

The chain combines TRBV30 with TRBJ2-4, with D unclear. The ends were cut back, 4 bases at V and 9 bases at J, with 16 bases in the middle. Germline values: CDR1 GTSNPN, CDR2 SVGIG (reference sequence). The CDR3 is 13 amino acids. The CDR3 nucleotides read TGTGCCTGGACCACTAATCTAGGCACCATTCAGTACTTC. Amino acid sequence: CAWTTNLGTIQYF.

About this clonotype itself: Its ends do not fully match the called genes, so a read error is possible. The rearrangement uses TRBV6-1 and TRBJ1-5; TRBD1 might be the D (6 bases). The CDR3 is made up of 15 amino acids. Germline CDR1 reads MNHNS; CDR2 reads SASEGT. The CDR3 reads CVSRSRQADYQPQHF. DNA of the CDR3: TGTGTCAGCAGAAGTAGACAGGCGGACTATCAGCCCCAGCATTTT.

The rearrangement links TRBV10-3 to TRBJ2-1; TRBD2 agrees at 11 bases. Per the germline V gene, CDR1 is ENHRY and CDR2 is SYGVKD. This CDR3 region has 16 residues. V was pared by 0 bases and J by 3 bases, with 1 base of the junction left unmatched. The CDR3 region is CAISESSGGDYNEQFF. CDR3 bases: TGTGCCATCAGTGAGTCTAGCGGGGGGGACTACAATGAGCAGTTCTTC.

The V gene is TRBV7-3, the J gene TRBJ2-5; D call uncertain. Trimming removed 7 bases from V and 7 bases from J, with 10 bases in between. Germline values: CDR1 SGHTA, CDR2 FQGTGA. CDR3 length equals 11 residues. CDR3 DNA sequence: TGTGCCAGCACCTCCGGTTCGACCCAGTACTTC. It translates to CASTSGSTQYF. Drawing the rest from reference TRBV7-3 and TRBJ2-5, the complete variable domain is GAGVSQTPSNKVTEKGKYVELRCDPISGHTALYWYRQSLGQGPEFLIYFQGTGAADDSGLPNDRFFAVRPEGSVSTLKIQRTERGDSAVYLCASTSGSTQYFGPGTRLLVL.

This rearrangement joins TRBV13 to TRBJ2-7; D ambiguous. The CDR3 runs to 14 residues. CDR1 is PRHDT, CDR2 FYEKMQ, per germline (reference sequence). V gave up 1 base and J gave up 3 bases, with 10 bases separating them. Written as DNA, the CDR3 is TGTGCCAGCAGCTTAGTGGCCCGTCACTACGAGCAGTACTTC. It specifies CASSLVARHYEQYF.

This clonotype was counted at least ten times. Here the CDR3 reads CAWSNKNYGYTF. CDR3 sequence (DNA): TGTGCCTGGAGTAATAAAAACTATGGCTACACCTTC. The V call is TRBV30, the J call TRBJ1-2; D gene uncertain. With 2 bases removed from V and 2 bases from J, the gap between germline ends came to 6 bases. Germline CDR1 GTSNPN, CDR2 SVGIG (reference sequence). CDR3 length equals 12 residues.

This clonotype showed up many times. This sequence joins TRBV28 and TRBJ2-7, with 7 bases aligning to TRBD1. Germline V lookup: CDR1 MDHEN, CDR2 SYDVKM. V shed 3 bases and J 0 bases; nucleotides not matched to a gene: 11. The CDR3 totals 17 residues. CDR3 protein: CASSFPHRTGGSYEQYF. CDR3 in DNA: TGTGCCAGCAGTTTTCCGCATCGGACAGGCGGCTCCTACGAGCAGTACTTC.

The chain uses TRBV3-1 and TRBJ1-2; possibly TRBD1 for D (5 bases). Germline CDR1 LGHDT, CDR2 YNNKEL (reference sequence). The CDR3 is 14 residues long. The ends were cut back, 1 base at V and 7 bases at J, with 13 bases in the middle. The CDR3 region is CASSQGGLPGGYTF. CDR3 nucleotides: TGTGCCAGCAGCCAAGGGGGACTCCCCGGTGGCTACACCTTC.

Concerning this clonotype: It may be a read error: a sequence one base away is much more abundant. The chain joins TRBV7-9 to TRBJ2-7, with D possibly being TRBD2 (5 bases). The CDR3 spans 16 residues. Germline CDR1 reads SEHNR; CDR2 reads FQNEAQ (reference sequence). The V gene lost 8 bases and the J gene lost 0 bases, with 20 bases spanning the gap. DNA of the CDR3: TGTGCCAGCTCACCACCGACGCGGGCGGGCTCCTACGAGCAGTACTTC. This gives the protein CASSPPTRAGSYEQYF.

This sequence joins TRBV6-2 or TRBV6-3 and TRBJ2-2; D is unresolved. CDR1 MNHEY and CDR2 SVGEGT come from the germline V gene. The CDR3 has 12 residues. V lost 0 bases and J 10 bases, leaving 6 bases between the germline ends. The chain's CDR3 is CASSYSWQELFF. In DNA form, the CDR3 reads TGTGCCAGCAGTTACTCGTGGCAGGAGCTGTTTTTT.

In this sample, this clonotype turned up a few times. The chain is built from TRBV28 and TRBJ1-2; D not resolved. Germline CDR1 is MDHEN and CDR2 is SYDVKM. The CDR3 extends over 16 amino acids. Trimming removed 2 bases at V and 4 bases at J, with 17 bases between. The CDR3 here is CASSLKGMGGFYGYTF. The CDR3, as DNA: TGTGCCAGCAGTTTAAAGGGCATGGGTGGATTCTATGGCTACACCTTC.

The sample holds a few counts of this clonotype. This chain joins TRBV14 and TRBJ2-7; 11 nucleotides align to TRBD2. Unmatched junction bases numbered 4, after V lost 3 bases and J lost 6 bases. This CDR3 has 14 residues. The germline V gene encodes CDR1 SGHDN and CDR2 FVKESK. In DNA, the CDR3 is TGTGCCAGCAGCCAGCCCGGGACTAGCGGCGAGCAGTACTTC. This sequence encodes CASSQPGTSGEQYF. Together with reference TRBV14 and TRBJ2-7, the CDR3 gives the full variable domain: EAGVTQFPSHSVIEKGQTVTLRCDPISGHDNLYWYRRVMGKEIKFLLHFVKESKQDESGMPNNRFLAERTGGTYSTLKVQPAELEDSGVYFCASSQPGTSGEQYFGPGTRLTVT.

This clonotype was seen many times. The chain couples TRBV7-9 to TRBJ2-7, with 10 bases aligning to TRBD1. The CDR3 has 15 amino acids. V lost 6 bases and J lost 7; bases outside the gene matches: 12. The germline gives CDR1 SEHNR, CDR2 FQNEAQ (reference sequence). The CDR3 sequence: CASRSGDRGSREQYF. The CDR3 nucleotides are TGTGCCAGCAGGTCTGGGGACAGGGGATCGAGGGAGCAGTACTTC.

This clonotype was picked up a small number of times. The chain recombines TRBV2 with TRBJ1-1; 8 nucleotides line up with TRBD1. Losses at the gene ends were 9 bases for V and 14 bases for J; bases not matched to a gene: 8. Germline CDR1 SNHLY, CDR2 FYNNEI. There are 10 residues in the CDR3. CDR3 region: CARFRQGLFF. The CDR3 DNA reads TGTGCCAGATTCCGACAGGGGCTCTTCTTT.

The CDR3 DNA reads TGTGCCAGCAGCTCGAGGTCGCGGCTGGTCCTAGCCAAAAACATTCAGTACTTC. Its translation: CASSSRSRLVLAKNIQYF. The rearrangement uses TRBV5-6 and TRBJ2-4; no firm D call. V was shortened by 3 bases and J by 0 bases, with 19 bases between the two germline ends. CDR1 SGHDT and CDR2 YYEEEE come from the germline V gene. The CDR3 extends over 18 amino acids.

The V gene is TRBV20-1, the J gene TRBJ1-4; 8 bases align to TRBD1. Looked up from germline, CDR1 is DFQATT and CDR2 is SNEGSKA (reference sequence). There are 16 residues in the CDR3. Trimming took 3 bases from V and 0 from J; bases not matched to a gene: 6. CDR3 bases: TGCAGTGCTAGTGACAGGGGACCCGCAACTAATGAAAAACTGTTTTTT. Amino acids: CSASDRGPATNEKLFF.

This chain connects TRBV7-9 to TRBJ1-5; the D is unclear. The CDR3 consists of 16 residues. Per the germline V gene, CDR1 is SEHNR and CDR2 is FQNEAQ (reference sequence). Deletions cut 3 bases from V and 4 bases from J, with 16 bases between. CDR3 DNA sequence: TGTGCCAGCAGCTTTGTAAATGGAGGAAGAAATCAGCCCCAGCATTTT. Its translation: CASSFVNGGRNQPQHF.

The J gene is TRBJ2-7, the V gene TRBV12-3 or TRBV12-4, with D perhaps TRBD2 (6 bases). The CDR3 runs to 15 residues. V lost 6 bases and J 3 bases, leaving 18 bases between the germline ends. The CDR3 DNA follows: TGTGCCAGCAGGCTTAAACCGGGGGACCTCTACGAGCAGTACTTC. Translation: CASRLKPGDLYEQYF.

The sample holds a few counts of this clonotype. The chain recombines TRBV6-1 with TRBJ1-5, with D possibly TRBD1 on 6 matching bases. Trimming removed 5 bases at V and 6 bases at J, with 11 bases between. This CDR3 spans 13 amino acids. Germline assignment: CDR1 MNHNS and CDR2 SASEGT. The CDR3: CASSTGFRQPQHF. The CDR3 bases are TGTGCCAGCAGTACAGGGTTTCGTCAGCCCCAGCATTTT.

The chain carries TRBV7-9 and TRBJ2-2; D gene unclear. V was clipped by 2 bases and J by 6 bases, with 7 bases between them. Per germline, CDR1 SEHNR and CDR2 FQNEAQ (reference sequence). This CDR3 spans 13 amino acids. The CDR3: CASSLMIAGELFF. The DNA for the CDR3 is TGTGCCAGCAGCTTAATGATAGCCGGGGAGCTGTTTTTT.

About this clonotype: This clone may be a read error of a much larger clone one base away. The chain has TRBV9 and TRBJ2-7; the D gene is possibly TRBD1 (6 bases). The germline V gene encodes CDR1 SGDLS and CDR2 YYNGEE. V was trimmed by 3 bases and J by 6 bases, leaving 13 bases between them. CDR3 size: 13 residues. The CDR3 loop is CASSARTAGEQYF. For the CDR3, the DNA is TGTGCCAGCAGCGCCCGGACAGCCGGCGAGCAGTACTTC.

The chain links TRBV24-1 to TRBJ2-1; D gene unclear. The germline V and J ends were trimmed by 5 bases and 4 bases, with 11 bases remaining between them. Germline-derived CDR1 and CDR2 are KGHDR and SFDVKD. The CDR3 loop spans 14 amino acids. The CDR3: CATSGSLPYNEQFF. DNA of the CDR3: TGTGCCACCAGTGGGTCGTTACCTTACAATGAGCAGTTCTTC.